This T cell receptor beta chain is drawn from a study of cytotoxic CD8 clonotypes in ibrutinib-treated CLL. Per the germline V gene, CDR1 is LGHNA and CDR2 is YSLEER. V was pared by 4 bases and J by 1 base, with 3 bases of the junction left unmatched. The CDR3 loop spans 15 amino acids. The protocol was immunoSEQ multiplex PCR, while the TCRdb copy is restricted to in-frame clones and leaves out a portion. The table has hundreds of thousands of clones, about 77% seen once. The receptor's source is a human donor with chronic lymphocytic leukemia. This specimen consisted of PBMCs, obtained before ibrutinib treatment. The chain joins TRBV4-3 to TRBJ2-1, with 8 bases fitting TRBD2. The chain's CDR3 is CASSLAGGSYNEQFF. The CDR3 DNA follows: TGCGCCAGCAGCCTTGCGGGGGGTTCCTACAATGAGCAGTTCTTC.